Many counts were recorded for the clone carrying this T cell receptor (beta chain). Flow cytometry had shown expanded CD8+CD57+ cells in the patients chosen for sequencing. The entry originates in a study of CD8+CD57+ T cells in acquired aplastic anemia. Germline values: CDR1 ENHRY, CDR2 SYGVKD. CDR3 length: 14 residues. V lost 2 bases to trimming and J lost 4 bases, with 8 bases between them. It was genomic DNA that served as the template for profiling TCR beta VDJ and CDR3. TCRdb ran MiXCR on the reads and lists one entry per CDR3 protein. The profile covers roughly 190,000 distinct CDR3 sequences, with around 45% appearing a single time and 8% to 10% taken by the ten largest.

This sequence joins TRBV10-3 and TRBJ2-2; D is unclear. The TCR originated in a human donor with aplastic anemia. Sequences were obtained from sorted CD4+, CD8+, or CD8+CD57+ T cells (not recorded which) from PBMCs. The CDR3 DNA reads TGTGCCATCAGTGAGACGGCCGGCACCGGGGAGCTGTTTTTT. It specifies CAISETAGTGELFF.